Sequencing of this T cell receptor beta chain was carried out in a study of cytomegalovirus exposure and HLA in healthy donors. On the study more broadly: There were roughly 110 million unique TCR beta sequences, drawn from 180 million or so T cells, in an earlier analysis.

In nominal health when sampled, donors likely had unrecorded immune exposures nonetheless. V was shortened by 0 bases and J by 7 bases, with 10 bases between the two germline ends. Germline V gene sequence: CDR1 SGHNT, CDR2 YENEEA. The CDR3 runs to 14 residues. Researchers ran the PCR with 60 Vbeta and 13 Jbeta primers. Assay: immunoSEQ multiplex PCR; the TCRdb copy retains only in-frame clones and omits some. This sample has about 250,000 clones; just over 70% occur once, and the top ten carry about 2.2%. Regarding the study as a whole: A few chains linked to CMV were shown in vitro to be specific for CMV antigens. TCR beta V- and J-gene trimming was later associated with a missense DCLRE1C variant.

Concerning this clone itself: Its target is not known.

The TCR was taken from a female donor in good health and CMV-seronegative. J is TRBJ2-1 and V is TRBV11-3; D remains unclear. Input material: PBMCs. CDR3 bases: TGTGCCAGCAGCTTAGACCCCCTCTTGAATGAGCAGTTCTTC. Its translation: CASSLDPLLNEQFF.